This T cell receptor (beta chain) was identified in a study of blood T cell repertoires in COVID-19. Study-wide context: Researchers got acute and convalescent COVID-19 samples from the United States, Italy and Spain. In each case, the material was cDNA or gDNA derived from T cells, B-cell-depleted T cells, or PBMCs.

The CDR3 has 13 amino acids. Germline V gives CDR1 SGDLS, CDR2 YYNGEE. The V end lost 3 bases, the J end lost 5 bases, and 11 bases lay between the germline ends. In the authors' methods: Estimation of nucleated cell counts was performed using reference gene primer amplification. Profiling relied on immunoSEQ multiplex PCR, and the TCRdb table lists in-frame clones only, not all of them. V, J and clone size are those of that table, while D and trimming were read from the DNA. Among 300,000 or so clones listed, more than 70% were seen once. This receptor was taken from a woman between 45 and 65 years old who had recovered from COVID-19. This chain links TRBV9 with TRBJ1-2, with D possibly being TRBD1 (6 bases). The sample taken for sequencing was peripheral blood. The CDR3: CASSDRAGYGYTF. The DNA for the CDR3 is TGTGCCAGCAGCGACAGGGCTGGGTATGGCTACACCTTC.